Listed below are T cell receptor beta chains from one sample, sequenced in a study of neurological immune-mediated disorders. TCRdb independently ran MiXCR on the 5' RACE reads; one entry per CDR3 protein. The table has 15,000 to 20,000 distinct CDR3 sequences, less than 3.5% seen once. The source material was PBMCs. The receptors were gathered from a young woman with multiple sclerosis. Both conserved end residues are part of each CDR3. Fields, in order: V gene, J gene, D gene, clone size, CDR3 protein, CDR3 DNA. The D gene is left open where the match is weak. Clone size appears in some rows only: once, few, many, or a class for an expanded clone.

V gene: TRBV24-1
J gene: TRBJ2-2
D gene: TRBD1
clone size: many
CDR3 protein: CATSDLWDRNTGELFF
CDR3 DNA: TGTGCCACCAGTGATTTGTGGGACAGGAACACCGGGGAGCTGTTTTTT

V gene: TRBV7-9
J gene: TRBJ1-1
D gene: TRBD1
clone size: many
CDR3 protein: CASSFPGQGVKVNTEAFF
CDR3 DNA: TGTGCCAGCAGCTTTCCGGGACAGGGAGTAAAGGTGAACACTGAAGCTTTCTTT

V gene: TRBV4-1
J gene: TRBJ1-2
D gene: .
clone size: medium-sized
CDR3 protein: CASSQDLAGKHYGYTF
CDR3 DNA: TGCGCCAGCAGCCAAGATTTGGCGGGGAAACACTATGGCTACACCTTC

V gene: TRBV7-9
J gene: TRBJ1-1
D gene: .
clone size: many
CDR3 protein: CASSSTGILEAFF
CDR3 DNA: TGTGCCAGCAGCTCCACAGGAATACTTGAAGCTTTCTTT

V gene: TRBV7-3
J gene: TRBJ2-3
D gene: .
clone size: many
CDR3 protein: CASSPSGVDTDTQYF
CDR3 DNA: TGTGCCAGCAGTCCCTCCGGGGTAGACACAGATACGCAGTATTTT

V gene: TRBV25-1
J gene: TRBJ2-4
D gene: .
clone size: many
CDR3 protein: CASSDREAKNIQYF
CDR3 DNA: TGTGCCAGCAGTGACAGGGAAGCCAAAAACATTCAGTACTTC

V gene: TRBV12-3/TRBV12-4
J gene: TRBJ1-1
D gene: TRBD1
clone size: many
CDR3 protein: CASSTGATEAFF
CDR3 DNA: TGTGCCAGCAGTACAGGGGCAACTGAAGCTTTCTTT

V gene: TRBV12-5
J gene: TRBJ1-4
D gene: TRBD1
clone size: many
CDR3 protein: CASGSPPGQRNEKLFF
CDR3 DNA: TGTGCTAGTGGTTCCCCTCCGGGACAGCGTAATGAAAAACTGTTTTTT

V gene: TRBV5-1
J gene: TRBJ2-7
D gene: .
clone size: many
CDR3 protein: CASSFSGTSYEQYF
CDR3 DNA: TGCGCCAGCAGCTTTTCCGGGACATCCTACGAGCAGTACTTC

V gene: TRBV28
J gene: TRBJ1-1
D gene: .
clone size: many
CDR3 protein: CASSWGPGKGTEAFF
CDR3 DNA: TGTGCCAGCAGTTGGGGACCGGGGAAGGGTACTGAAGCTTTCTTT

V gene: TRBV12-3/TRBV12-4
J gene: TRBJ1-5
D gene: .
clone size: many
CDR3 protein: CASSPIDKGQPQHF
CDR3 DNA: TGTGCCAGCAGTCCAATAGACAAGGGGCAGCCCCAGCATTTT

V gene: TRBV24-1
J gene: TRBJ1-2
D gene: .
clone size: .
CDR3 protein: CATSDSSGGTYGYTF
CDR3 DNA: TGTGCCACCAGTGACTCCTCGGGGGGAACTTATGGCTACACCTTC

V gene: TRBV6-6
J gene: TRBJ2-4
D gene: .
clone size: many
CDR3 protein: CASSYSEGRYIQYF
CDR3 DNA: TGTGCCAGCAGTTACTCGGAAGGCCGGTACATTCAGTACTTC

V gene: TRBV29-1
J gene: TRBJ1-1
D gene: .
clone size: many
CDR3 protein: CSVAGVTEAFF
CDR3 DNA: TGCAGCGTTGCGGGTGTCACTGAAGCTTTCTTT

V gene: TRBV7-3
J gene: TRBJ1-1
D gene: .
clone size: many
CDR3 protein: CASSLQGANTEAFF
CDR3 DNA: TGTGCCAGCAGCCTACAGGGAGCTAACACTGAAGCTTTCTTT

V gene: TRBV19
J gene: TRBJ1-2
D gene: .
clone size: .
CDR3 protein: CASSSPDRTNYGYTF
CDR3 DNA: TGTGCCAGTAGTTCGCCCGACAGAACTAACTATGGCTACACCTTC

V gene: TRBV20-1
J gene: TRBJ2-5
D gene: .
clone size: medium-sized
CDR3 protein: CSASSVSGNQETQYF
CDR3 DNA: TGCAGTGCTAGCTCGGTTAGCGGTAACCAAGAGACCCAGTACTTC

V gene: TRBV5-1
J gene: TRBJ1-2
D gene: .
clone size: many
CDR3 protein: CASSLGWGRIVDGYTF
CDR3 DNA: TGCGCCAGCAGCTTAGGTTGGGGACGGATAGTAGATGGCTACACCTTC

V gene: TRBV7-2
J gene: TRBJ2-3
D gene: .
clone size: many
CDR3 protein: CASSLDGFYTQYF
CDR3 DNA: TGTGCCAGCAGCCTGGACGGGTTCTATACGCAGTATTTT

V gene: TRBV20-1
J gene: TRBJ2-5
D gene: .
clone size: many
CDR3 protein: CSARDRRVGVETQYF
CDR3 DNA: TGCAGTGCTAGAGATCGGCGGGTTGGGGTAGAGACCCAGTACTTC

V gene: TRBV20-1
J gene: TRBJ2-1
D gene: TRBD2
clone size: many
CDR3 protein: CSASPGTSGYNEQFF
CDR3 DNA: TGCAGTGCTAGTCCCGGGACTAGCGGTTACAATGAGCAGTTCTTC

V gene: TRBV15
J gene: TRBJ1-5
D gene: .
clone size: many
CDR3 protein: CATSRDKGYNQPQHF
CDR3 DNA: TGTGCCACCAGCAGAGATAAGGGATACAATCAGCCCCAGCATTTT

V gene: TRBV14
J gene: TRBJ2-1
D gene: .
clone size: medium-sized
CDR3 protein: CASSQDLRSYNEQFF
CDR3 DNA: TGTGCCAGCAGCCAAGATCTCCGCTCCTACAATGAGCAGTTCTTC

V gene: TRBV5-6
J gene: TRBJ2-3
D gene: .
clone size: many
CDR3 protein: CASSLAAADTQYF
CDR3 DNA: TGTGCCAGCAGCTTGGCGGCGGCCGATACGCAGTATTTT

V gene: TRBV20-1
J gene: TRBJ1-2
D gene: .
clone size: .
CDR3 protein: CSAPDTHSNYGYTF
CDR3 DNA: TGCAGTGCTCCCGACACACATTCTAACTATGGCTACACCTTC

V gene: TRBV20-1
J gene: TRBJ1-1
D gene: .
clone size: many
CDR3 protein: CSVLMPNRNTEAFF
CDR3 DNA: TGCAGTGTCCTAATGCCCAACAGGAACACTGAAGCTTTCTTT

V gene: TRBV7-2
J gene: TRBJ2-4
D gene: .
clone size: many
CDR3 protein: CASSPRGAARIQYF
CDR3 DNA: TGTGCCAGCAGCCCACGAGGGGCGGCTAGAATTCAGTACTTC

V gene: TRBV20-1
J gene: TRBJ2-2
D gene: .
clone size: many
CDR3 protein: CSASPLNTGELFF
CDR3 DNA: TGCAGTGCCTCACCGCTAAACACCGGGGAGCTGTTTTTT

V gene: TRBV27
J gene: TRBJ1-2
D gene: .
clone size: many
CDR3 protein: CASSPNRDNFYGYTF
CDR3 DNA: TGTGCCAGCAGCCCGAACAGGGACAACTTCTATGGCTACACCTTC

V gene: TRBV24-1
J gene: TRBJ2-5
D gene: TRBD1
clone size: many
CDR3 protein: CAIGDKGAQETQYF
CDR3 DNA: TGTGCCATCGGGGATAAGGGGGCCCAAGAGACCCAGTACTTC

V gene: TRBV12-3/TRBV12-4
J gene: TRBJ2-3
D gene: .
clone size: many
CDR3 protein: CASSLKAEGDTQYF
CDR3 DNA: TGTGCCAGCAGTTTGAAAGCGGAAGGAGATACGCAGTATTTT

V gene: TRBV20-1
J gene: TRBJ1-1
D gene: .
clone size: many
CDR3 protein: CSARYLGGKTEAFF
CDR3 DNA: TGCAGTGCTAGATACCTGGGGGGGAAGACTGAAGCTTTCTTT

V gene: TRBV5-1
J gene: TRBJ2-2
D gene: .
clone size: many
CDR3 protein: CASSLDIRTNTGELFF
CDR3 DNA: TGCGCCAGCAGCTTGGATATCAGGACGAACACCGGGGAGCTGTTTTTT

V gene: TRBV20-1
J gene: TRBJ1-1
D gene: .
clone size: medium-sized
CDR3 protein: CSANSRWGRAEAFF
CDR3 DNA: TGCAGTGCTAACTCCCGGTGGGGGCGAGCTGAAGCTTTCTTT

V gene: TRBV12-3/TRBV12-4
J gene: TRBJ2-6
D gene: .
clone size: many
CDR3 protein: CASRVSGANVLTF
CDR3 DNA: TGTGCCAGCAGGGTTTCTGGGGCCAACGTCCTGACTTTC

V gene: TRBV20-1
J gene: TRBJ1-6
D gene: .
clone size: many
CDR3 protein: CSASSVINSPLHF
CDR3 DNA: TGCAGTGCTAGCTCAGTGATTAATTCACCCCTCCACTTT

V gene: TRBV5-1
J gene: TRBJ2-3
D gene: .
clone size: many
CDR3 protein: CASSWTDSTDTQYF
CDR3 DNA: TGCGCCAGCAGCTGGACGGATAGCACAGATACGCAGTATTTT

V gene: TRBV20-1
J gene: TRBJ1-2
D gene: .
clone size: many
CDR3 protein: CSAKTDSNYGYTF
CDR3 DNA: TGCAGTGCAAAGACAGATTCTAACTATGGCTACACCTTC

V gene: TRBV20-1
J gene: TRBJ2-1
D gene: TRBD2
clone size: many
CDR3 protein: CSARDQLAGGYNEQFF
CDR3 DNA: TGCAGTGCTAGAGATCAACTAGCGGGGGGTTACAATGAGCAGTTCTTC

V gene: TRBV20-1
J gene: TRBJ2-3
D gene: .
clone size: .
CDR3 protein: CSWKVSTDTQYF
CDR3 DNA: TGCAGCTGGAAGGTTAGCACAGATACGCAGTATTTT

V gene: TRBV20-1
J gene: TRBJ2-2
D gene: .
clone size: many
CDR3 protein: CSARLTGRYYTGELFF
CDR3 DNA: TGCAGTGCTAGACTAACCGGGAGATACTACACCGGGGAGCTGTTTTTT

V gene: TRBV20-1
J gene: TRBJ2-4
D gene: .
clone size: .
CDR3 protein: CSARQQNIQYF
CDR3 DNA: TGCAGTGCTAGACAGCAAAACATTCAGTACTTC

V gene: TRBV3-1
J gene: TRBJ2-3
D gene: .
clone size: many
CDR3 protein: CASSLGDSTDTQYF
CDR3 DNA: TGTGCCAGCAGCCTTGGGGACAGCACAGATACGCAGTATTTT

V gene: TRBV18
J gene: TRBJ2-4
D gene: .
clone size: medium-sized
CDR3 protein: CASSPREAKNIQYF
CDR3 DNA: TGTGCCAGCTCCCCTAGGGAAGCCAAAAACATTCAGTACTTC

V gene: TRBV20-1
J gene: TRBJ1-2
D gene: .
clone size: many
CDR3 protein: CSAPSHRF
CDR3 DNA: TGCAGTGCCCCAAGTCACCGATTC

V gene: TRBV5-1
J gene: TRBJ1-1
D gene: .
clone size: many
CDR3 protein: CASSFLGGSNTEAFF
CDR3 DNA: TGCGCCAGCAGCTTTTTAGGGGGATCGAACACTGAAGCTTTCTTT

V gene: TRBV7-9
J gene: TRBJ1-1
D gene: TRBD1
clone size: many
CDR3 protein: CASSGQENTEAFF
CDR3 DNA: TGTGCCAGCAGCGGACAGGAGAACACTGAAGCTTTCTTT

V gene: TRBV20-1
J gene: TRBJ2-3
D gene: .
clone size: few
CDR3 protein: CSAKKGDTQYF
CDR3 DNA: TGCAGTGCCAAGAAGGGGGATACGCAGTATTTT

V gene: TRBV20-1
J gene: TRBJ1-1
D gene: .
clone size: many
CDR3 protein: CSARGPGGNTEAFF
CDR3 DNA: TGCAGTGCTAGAGGGCCTGGCGGGAACACTGAAGCTTTCTTT

V gene: TRBV12-3/TRBV12-4
J gene: TRBJ2-3
D gene: TRBD1
clone size: many
CDR3 protein: CASSLRFAWTDRGNTDTQYF
CDR3 DNA: TGTGCCAGCAGTTTACGGTTCGCCTGGACCGACAGGGGTAACACAGATACGCAGTATTTT

V gene: TRBV10-2
J gene: TRBJ1-1
D gene: .
clone size: many
CDR3 protein: CASNLGDTEAFF
CDR3 DNA: TGCGCCAGCAACTTAGGAGATACTGAAGCTTTCTTT

V gene: TRBV13
J gene: TRBJ1-1
D gene: .
clone size: few
CDR3 protein: CASSLALGNTEAFF
CDR3 DNA: TGTGCCAGCAGCTTAGCCCTAGGGAACACTGAAGCTTTCTTT

V gene: TRBV12-3/TRBV12-4
J gene: TRBJ1-5
D gene: TRBD1
clone size: many
CDR3 protein: CASSLMTGAQPQHF
CDR3 DNA: TGTGCCAGCAGTTTAATGACAGGGGCACAGCCCCAGCATTTT

V gene: TRBV12-3/TRBV12-4
J gene: TRBJ2-1
D gene: TRBD2
clone size: many
CDR3 protein: CASSPSGRAYNEQFF
CDR3 DNA: TGTGCCAGCAGCCCTAGCGGGAGGGCCTACAATGAGCAGTTCTTC